Listed below are T cell receptor beta chains from one sample, sequenced in a study of blood T cell repertoires in COVID-19. Some clones are missing from TCRdb's copy, which holds only in-frame ones; the method was immunoSEQ multiplex PCR. The data hold over 250,000 clones, with more than 85% observed a single time. The sequenced material came from peripheral blood. The receptors were sampled from a woman aged 25 to 39 with COVID-19, enrolled during active disease. The CDR3 runs from the conserved cysteine through the conserved F or W. The order of the fields is J gene, D gene, V gene, clone size, CDR3 DNA, CDR3 protein. A D gene is named only where the DNA matches it firmly. Clone size, where shown, is once, few, many, or a class for clones that have expanded.

j_gene: TRBJ2-1
d_gene: TRBD1
v_gene: TRBV10-1
abundance: -
CDR3nt: TGCGCCAGCAGTGAGTCGACAGGGGGCCACAATGAGCAGTTCTTC
CDR3aa: CASSESTGGHNEQFF

j_gene: TRBJ2-7
d_gene: -
v_gene: TRBV5-1
abundance: -
CDR3nt: TGCGCCAGCAGCTTGTCAAGCGGATACGAGCAGTACTTC
CDR3aa: CASSLSSGYEQYF

j_gene: TRBJ1-1
d_gene: TRBD1
v_gene: TRBV5-4
abundance: -
CDR3nt: TGTGCCAGCAGCTCGCGGGACAGGGGAAATGAAGCTTTCTTT
CDR3aa: CASSSRDRGNEAFF

j_gene: TRBJ2-7
d_gene: TRBD2
v_gene: TRBV9
abundance: -
CDR3nt: TGTGCCAGCAGCGTTGGGCTAGCGGGGAATTCCTACGAGCAGTACTTC
CDR3aa: CASSVGLAGNSYEQYF

j_gene: TRBJ1-5
d_gene: TRBD1
v_gene: TRBV12-3/TRBV12-4
abundance: once
CDR3nt: TGTGCCAGCAGTTCAGGGGGAAATCAGCCCCAGCATTTT
CDR3aa: CASSSGGNQPQHF

j_gene: TRBJ2-3
d_gene: TRBD2
v_gene: TRBV7-2
abundance: -
CDR3nt: TGTGCCAGCAGCTCCGGACTAGCGGGAGCGACAGATACGCAGTATTTT
CDR3aa: CASSSGLAGATDTQYF

j_gene: TRBJ2-4
d_gene: TRBD2
v_gene: TRBV5-1
abundance: -
CDR3nt: TGCGCCAGCAGCTTGACCGGGACTAACCCTATTCAGTACTTC
CDR3aa: CASSLTGTNPIQYF

j_gene: TRBJ1-4
d_gene: TRBD1
v_gene: TRBV11-2
abundance: -
CDR3nt: TGTGCCAGCAGCCCATATACCGGGACAGGGAACGAAAAACTGTTTTTT
CDR3aa: CASSPYTGTGNEKLFF

j_gene: TRBJ1-5
d_gene: -
v_gene: TRBV19
abundance: -
CDR3nt: TGTGCCAGTAGTACATGGGGGGGCAATCAGCCCCAGCATTTT
CDR3aa: CASSTWGGNQPQHF

j_gene: TRBJ2-7
d_gene: TRBD1
v_gene: TRBV7-8
abundance: -
CDR3nt: TGTGCCAGCAGCCTCCGGGACAGGGTAGGGTACGAGCAGTACTTC
CDR3aa: CASSLRDRVGYEQYF

j_gene: TRBJ1-3
d_gene: TRBD1
v_gene: TRBV7-9
abundance: -
CDR3nt: TGTGCCAGCAGCCCGGGACAGAACTCTGGAAACACCATATATTTT
CDR3aa: CASSPGQNSGNTIYF

j_gene: TRBJ2-1
d_gene: TRBD2
v_gene: TRBV6-5
abundance: -
CDR3nt: TGTGCCAGCAGTTACTCGCTAGCGGGAGGATCCAATGAGCAGTTCTTC
CDR3aa: CASSYSLAGGSNEQFF

j_gene: TRBJ1-3
d_gene: -
v_gene: TRBV6-1
abundance: -
CDR3nt: TGTGCCAGCAGTGATGGACAGACCTCTGGAAACACCATATATTTT
CDR3aa: CASSDGQTSGNTIYF

j_gene: TRBJ1-2
d_gene: -
v_gene: TRBV3-1/TRBV3-2
abundance: -
CDR3nt: TGTGCCAGCAGCCAAGAAGAGCGCTATGGCTACACCTTC
CDR3aa: CASSQEERYGYTF

j_gene: TRBJ2-7
d_gene: -
v_gene: TRBV10-3
abundance: -
CDR3nt: TGTGCCATCAGGGGCGAGGGAACCTACGAGCAGTACTTC
CDR3aa: CAIRGEGTYEQYF

j_gene: TRBJ2-7
d_gene: -
v_gene: TRBV6-2/TRBV6-3
abundance: -
CDR3nt: TGTGCCAGCAGTTACCGACAGGGAGGCTACGAGCAGTACTTC
CDR3aa: CASSYRQGGYEQYF

j_gene: TRBJ2-7
d_gene: TRBD1
v_gene: TRBV19
abundance: -
CDR3nt: TGTGCCAGTAGTATCCAGGGGGCCTACGAGCAGTACTTC
CDR3aa: CASSIQGAYEQYF

j_gene: TRBJ2-7
d_gene: -
v_gene: TRBV3-1/TRBV3-2
abundance: -
CDR3nt: TGTGCCAGCAGCCAAGGAAGGAGAACCTACGAGCAGTACTTC
CDR3aa: CASSQGRRTYEQYF

j_gene: TRBJ2-3
d_gene: TRBD1
v_gene: TRBV19
abundance: -
CDR3nt: TGTGCCAGTACCGTGACAGGGGGCCACACAGATACGCAGTATTTT
CDR3aa: CASTVTGGHTDTQYF

j_gene: TRBJ2-3
d_gene: -
v_gene: TRBV28
abundance: -
CDR3nt: TGTGCCAGCAGCCAACCGGGACTTTATGGTACGCAGTATTTT
CDR3aa: CASSQPGLYGTQYF

j_gene: TRBJ2-2
d_gene: -
v_gene: TRBV19
abundance: -
CDR3nt: TGTGCCAGTAGTATGGGACACCTCACCGGGGAGCTGTTTTTT
CDR3aa: CASSMGHLTGELFF

j_gene: TRBJ1-2
d_gene: -
v_gene: TRBV25-1
abundance: -
CDR3nt: TGTGCCAGCGCACTAACAGGGTCGGATGGCTACACCTTC
CDR3aa: CASALTGSDGYTF

j_gene: TRBJ2-7
d_gene: TRBD2
v_gene: TRBV28
abundance: once
CDR3nt: TGTGCCAGCAGTTACATTAGCGGGAACTCCTACGAGCAGTACTTC
CDR3aa: CASSYISGNSYEQYF

j_gene: TRBJ1-5
d_gene: -
v_gene: TRBV7-8
abundance: -
CDR3nt: TGTGCCAGCAGCTTAGACAGAATCAATCAGCCCCAGCATTTT
CDR3aa: CASSLDRINQPQHF

j_gene: TRBJ2-2
d_gene: -
v_gene: TRBV11-2
abundance: -
CDR3nt: TGTGCCAGCAGCCGAGAGCGGGTCCTCACCGGGGAGCTGTTTTTT
CDR3aa: CASSRERVLTGELFF

j_gene: TRBJ2-1
d_gene: TRBD1
v_gene: TRBV6-1
abundance: -
CDR3nt: TGTGCCAGCAGTGAAGCCCGGACAGGGGGCAATGAGCAGTTCTTC
CDR3aa: CASSEARTGGNEQFF

j_gene: TRBJ2-1
d_gene: -
v_gene: TRBV19
abundance: -
CDR3nt: TGTGCCAGTAGTATCCCCCTCGGGAATCTCTACAATGAGCAGTTCTTC
CDR3aa: CASSIPLGNLYNEQFF

j_gene: TRBJ1-1
d_gene: TRBD1
v_gene: TRBV5-4
abundance: -
CDR3nt: TGTGCCAGCAGTTTCGACAGGGGTAACACTGAAGCTTTCTTT
CDR3aa: CASSFDRGNTEAFF

j_gene: TRBJ1-5
d_gene: -
v_gene: TRBV19
abundance: -
CDR3nt: TGTGCCAGTAGTATTAATCCAGGTAATAGCAATCAGCCCCAGCATTTT
CDR3aa: CASSINPGNSNQPQHF

j_gene: TRBJ2-1
d_gene: TRBD2
v_gene: TRBV11-2
abundance: -
CDR3nt: TGTGCCAGCAGCTTGACAGGGTCCTTCTACCTAGCGGGAGAGGCTGAGCAGTTCTTC
CDR3aa: CASSLTGSFYLAGEAEQFF

j_gene: TRBJ1-1
d_gene: -
v_gene: TRBV19
abundance: -
CDR3nt: TGTGCCAGTAGTCCAGGGGAGAGGGGGGGCATCGCTTTCTTT
CDR3aa: CASSPGERGGIAFF

j_gene: TRBJ2-7
d_gene: TRBD1
v_gene: TRBV11-2
abundance: -
CDR3nt: TGTGCCAGCAGCTCTAGGACAGGATCCAGACTCTACGAGCAGTACTTC
CDR3aa: CASSSRTGSRLYEQYF

j_gene: TRBJ2-1
d_gene: -
v_gene: TRBV5-1
abundance: -
CDR3nt: TGCGCCAGCAGCTTGGAGGCAGGGAAGGACAATGAGCAGTTCTTC
CDR3aa: CASSLEAGKDNEQFF

j_gene: TRBJ1-3
d_gene: TRBD1
v_gene: TRBV30
abundance: -
CDR3nt: TGTGCCTGGTATCCCCGGGACAGGGGAACCATATATTTT
CDR3aa: CAWYPRDRGTIYF

j_gene: TRBJ1-2
d_gene: TRBD1
v_gene: TRBV19
abundance: once
CDR3nt: TGTGCCAGTAGTCCCCGACAGGGGGCCGGTGGCTACACCTTC
CDR3aa: CASSPRQGAGGYTF

j_gene: TRBJ2-3
d_gene: TRBD2
v_gene: TRBV28
abundance: -
CDR3nt: TGTGCCAGCAGTTTTCGGCGGGAGAACCACACAGATACGCAGTATTTT
CDR3aa: CASSFRRENHTDTQYF

j_gene: TRBJ1-6
d_gene: TRBD1
v_gene: TRBV4-2
abundance: -
CDR3nt: TGTGCCAGCAGCCAGGAGGGACAGTTGTATTCACCCCTCCACTTT
CDR3aa: CASSQEGQLYSPLHF

j_gene: TRBJ2-3
d_gene: TRBD2
v_gene: TRBV5-8
abundance: -
CDR3nt: TGTGCCAGCAGCTTGGTACTAGCGGGAGGGCCTAGCACAGATACGCAGTATTTT
CDR3aa: CASSLVLAGGPSTDTQYF

j_gene: TRBJ2-1
d_gene: TRBD2
v_gene: TRBV6-5
abundance: -
CDR3nt: TGTGCCAGCAGTAGCGGGAGGGCCAAAAATGAGCAGTTCTTC
CDR3aa: CASSSGRAKNEQFF

j_gene: TRBJ2-3
d_gene: -
v_gene: TRBV5-6
abundance: -
CDR3nt: TGTGCCAGCAGCGGGGGGAGTTACACAGATACGCAGTATTTT
CDR3aa: CASSGGSYTDTQYF

j_gene: TRBJ2-1
d_gene: TRBD2
v_gene: TRBV7-9
abundance: -
CDR3nt: TGTGCCAGCAGCTCAAGACTAGCGGGAGAGGTTGATGAGCAGTTCTTC
CDR3aa: CASSSRLAGEVDEQFF

j_gene: TRBJ1-2
d_gene: -
v_gene: TRBV12-5
abundance: -
CDR3nt: TGTGCTAGTGGTTTGCCAAACGGTCTCTCCTATGGCTACACCTTC
CDR3aa: CASGLPNGLSYGYTF

j_gene: TRBJ1-2
d_gene: -
v_gene: TRBV3-1/TRBV3-2
abundance: -
CDR3nt: TGTGCCAGCAGCCAAGATAGGGGCAGCTATGGCTACACCTTC
CDR3aa: CASSQDRGSYGYTF

j_gene: TRBJ2-7
d_gene: -
v_gene: TRBV5-6
abundance: -
CDR3nt: TGTGCCAGCAGCCACCGGGACAATCTGAGCGAGCAGTACTTC
CDR3aa: CASSHRDNLSEQYF

j_gene: TRBJ1-5
d_gene: -
v_gene: TRBV7-9
abundance: -
CDR3nt: TGTGCCAGCAGCTTAGGAGTAGGGGCCCGCAATCAGCCCCAGCATTTT
CDR3aa: CASSLGVGARNQPQHF

j_gene: TRBJ1-5
d_gene: -
v_gene: TRBV21-1
abundance: -
CDR3nt: TGTGCCAGCAGCACGCAGCCCCAGCATTTT
CDR3aa: CASSTQPQHF

j_gene: TRBJ2-5
d_gene: TRBD2
v_gene: TRBV7-8
abundance: -
CDR3nt: TGTGCCAGCAGCTTAGTCGTCGGGAATAGCGGGACGTTCCAAGAGACCCAGTACTTC
CDR3aa: CASSLVVGNSGTFQETQYF

j_gene: TRBJ1-2
d_gene: TRBD1
v_gene: TRBV3-1/TRBV3-2
abundance: -
CDR3nt: TGTGCCAGCAGCCAAGATGGGCAGGGGGCGAGAGGCTACACCTTC
CDR3aa: CASSQDGQGARGYTF

j_gene: TRBJ2-4
d_gene: -
v_gene: TRBV19
abundance: -
CDR3nt: TGTGCCACGAGCCCGAGACTAGCCAAAAACATTCAGTACTTC
CDR3aa: CATSPRLAKNIQYF

j_gene: TRBJ2-7
d_gene: -
v_gene: TRBV29-1
abundance: -
CDR3nt: TGCAGCGTTGAAGAGGGGCACGAGCAGTACTTC
CDR3aa: CSVEEGHEQYF

j_gene: TRBJ2-7
d_gene: -
v_gene: TRBV12-3/TRBV12-4
abundance: -
CDR3nt: TGTGCCAGCAGTTTGTCCACCGGCTACGAGCAGTACTTC
CDR3aa: CASSLSTGYEQYF

j_gene: TRBJ1-2
d_gene: -
v_gene: TRBV7-9
abundance: -
CDR3nt: TGTGCCAGCAGCCCGACTGACGTCTTGGGCTACACCTTC
CDR3aa: CASSPTDVLGYTF

j_gene: TRBJ2-7
d_gene: TRBD2
v_gene: TRBV3-1/TRBV3-2
abundance: once
CDR3nt: TGTGCCAGCAGCCAATCCGGGACTAGCCTTGCCGAGCAGTACTTC
CDR3aa: CASSQSGTSLAEQYF

j_gene: TRBJ2-3
d_gene: -
v_gene: TRBV4-2
abundance: -
CDR3nt: TGTGCCAGCAGCCAAGTTTCGGTGGAGGGAACAGATACGCAGTATTTT
CDR3aa: CASSQVSVEGTDTQYF

j_gene: TRBJ2-2
d_gene: -
v_gene: TRBV2
abundance: few
CDR3nt: TGTGCCAGTACACAGGGAAGAAATACCGGGGAGCTGTTTTTT
CDR3aa: CASTQGRNTGELFF